A single sample is the source of the 30 T cell receptor beta chains below, sequenced in a study of blood T cell repertoires in COVID-19. Some clones are missing from TCRdb's copy, which holds only in-frame ones; the method was immunoSEQ multiplex PCR. The table includes around 300,000 clones, about 89% detected once. Sequenced: PBMCs or T cells enriched from blood (not recorded which). These receptors were taken from a woman in her twenties or thirties who had recovered from COVID-19.

The chain links TRBV7-9 to TRBJ1-2; perhaps TRBD1 as D (5 bases). V was shortened by 1 base and J by 6 bases, with 6 bases between the two germline ends. Germline V gene lookup returns CDR1 SEHNR and CDR2 FQNEAQ (reference sequence). The CDR3 sequence is 12 residues long. The CDR3 sequence is CASSLGGNGYTF. CDR3 DNA: TGTGCCAGCAGCTTAGGGGGCAATGGCTACACCTTC.

This chain's CDR3 is CASSQETLAGNGELFF. The CDR3 nucleotides read TGCGCCAGCAGCCAGGAAACACTAGCGGGGAACGGGGAGCTGTTTTTT. The rearrangement links TRBV4-3 to TRBJ2-2; TRBD2 matches at 10 bases. The CDR3 is 16 amino acids. Per the germline V gene, CDR1 is LGHNA and CDR2 is YSLEER. The J segment lost 7 bases and the V segment lost 3 bases, leaving 8 bases of the junction unmatched.

The chain is built from TRBV2 and TRBJ2-3; 10 positions match TRBD2. The CDR3 sequence is 15 residues long. The germline V gene has CDR1 SNHLY and CDR2 FYNNEI. V was pared by 3 bases and J by 5 bases, with 5 bases of the junction left unmatched. CDR3 residues: CASSDGAGGGDTQYF. The CDR3 region has the DNA TGTGCCAGCAGTGATGGAGCGGGGGGGGGAGATACGCAGTATTTT.

The chain is built from TRBV5-1 and TRBJ2-6, with D perhaps matching TRBD1 (5 bases). V shed 4 bases and J shed 3 bases, with 14 bases lying between them. The CDR3 spans 16 residues. Germline values: CDR1 SGHRS, CDR2 YFSETQ. The CDR3 sequence is CASSPQGIIGANVLTF. The DNA of the CDR3 is TGCGCCAGCAGCCCTCAGGGTATCATTGGGGCCAACGTCCTGACTTTC.

The chain is built from TRBV5-1 and TRBJ2-4; perhaps TRBD2 as D (5 bases). Germline V lookup: CDR1 SGHRS, CDR2 YFSETQ. This CDR3 has 18 amino acids. V lost 0 bases and J 0 bases, leaving 16 bases between the germline ends. CDR3 region: CASSLEGGRGSAKNIQYF. CDR3 nucleotide sequence: TGCGCCAGCAGCTTGGAGGGTGGGAGAGGGTCAGCCAAAAACATTCAGTACTTC.

The V call is TRBV5-1, the J call TRBJ2-2; D unresolved. CDR1 SGHRS and CDR2 YFSETQ come from the germline V gene. The CDR3 totals 17 residues. V lost 4 bases and J lost 1, with 17 bases in between. The CDR3, as DNA: TGCGCCAGCAGCACCCGGAGAGGCGACTTGAACACCGGGGAGCTGTTTTTT. The encoded protein is CASSTRRGDLNTGELFF.

V and J are TRBV19 and TRBJ2-5; D remains ambiguous. The length of the CDR3 is 13 residues. V was cut by 1 base and J by 4 bases, with 7 bases left in between. Germline lookup yields CDR1 LNHDA and CDR2 SQIVND (reference sequence). The DNA of the CDR3 is TGTGCCAGTAGTATAGTCGTCTCAGAGACCCAGTACTTC. Translation: CASSIVVSETQYF.

The V and J genes are TRBV7-9 and TRBJ1-4; 10 bases match TRBD1. Germline loops: CDR1 SEHNR, CDR2 FQNEAQ (reference sequence). Unmatched junction bases numbered 13, after V lost 4 bases and J lost 8 bases. The length of the CDR3 is 17 residues. The CDR3 sequence: CASSSPGQGMKVEKLFF. In DNA form, the CDR3 reads TGTGCCAGCAGCTCACCGGGACAGGGGATGAAGGTGGAAAAACTGTTTTTT.

The DNA for the CDR3 is TGTGCCAGCAGCCGGGGGGGTCTCCCCGGAACCGGGGAGCTGTTTTTT. Encoded protein: CASSRGGLPGTGELFF. The chain uses TRBV3-1 (or the pseudogene TRBV3-2) and TRBJ2-2; the match to TRBD2 covers 7 bases. The V and J ends lost 4 bases and 5 bases, in that order; junction bases with no gene match: 10. The germline CDR1 and CDR2 sequences are LGHDT and YNNKEL (reference sequence). The CDR3 covers 16 residues.

The V and J genes are TRBV6-6 and TRBJ2-7, with D tentatively TRBD2 (6 bases). CDR3 length: 16 amino acids. V lost 2 bases, J lost 0 bases, and 14 bases lay in between. CDR1 and CDR2 from the germline V gene are MNHNY and SVGAGI (reference sequence). CDR3 sequence reads: CASSYPRDWSSYEQYF. CDR3 sequence (DNA): TGTGCCAGCAGTTACCCGAGGGACTGGAGCTCCTACGAGCAGTACTTC.

The chain combines TRBV29-1 with TRBJ1-5; D remains ambiguous. CDR3 length: 13 amino acids. V shed 7 bases and J shed 5 bases, with 15 bases lying between them. Germline CDR1 reads SQVTM; CDR2 reads ANQGSEA. CDR3 in amino acids: CSAISDTYQPQHF. The CDR3, as DNA: TGCAGCGCCATCTCTGACACCTATCAGCCCCAGCATTTT.

This clone was seen only once. The V and J genes are TRBV2 and TRBJ1-2; D not certain. This CDR3 region has 13 residues. Trimming removed 2 bases from V and 0 bases from J, with 4 bases in between. Germline V gene data show CDR1 as SNHLY and CDR2 as FYNNEI. CDR3 in DNA: TGTGCCAGCAGTGAAACACCTAACTATGGCTACACCTTC. It specifies CASSETPNYGYTF.

CDR3 in amino acids: CASSQQTRRNNEKLFF. CDR3 sequence (DNA): TGCGCCAGCAGCCAACAGACTAGACGGAATAATGAAAAACTGTTTTTT. J is TRBJ1-4 and V is TRBV4-1; no reliable D call. V lost 2 bases to trimming and J lost 4 bases, with 14 bases between them. Germline V gene data show CDR1 as MGHRA and CDR2 as YSYEKL. This CDR3 spans 16 amino acids.

This sequence joins TRBV5-1 and TRBJ2-7, with TRBD1 identical over 8 bases. The CDR3 covers 16 residues. Germline lookup yields CDR1 SGHRS and CDR2 YFSETQ. The ends lost 5 bases at V and 2 bases at J; junction bases unmatched: 12. CDR3 nucleotides: TGCGCCAGCAGAAAAAATACAGGGGGGATGGCCTACGAGCAGTACTTC. It codes for CASRKNTGGMAYEQYF.

This clone is a singleton in its sample. The rearrangement joins TRBV27 to TRBJ2-5, with 8 bases that match TRBD1. In germline, CDR1 is MNHEY, CDR2 SMNVEV (reference sequence). This CDR3 has 13 amino acids. V lost 4 bases and J lost 6; bases outside the gene matches: 4. This CDR3 is CASSSQGAQTQYF. The CDR3 DNA sequence: TGTGCCAGCAGTTCCCAGGGGGCCCAGACCCAGTACTTC.

As DNA, the CDR3 is TGTGCCATCGGGGACCGGGACAGGGGTGGTGAAAAACTGTTTTTT. Residues: CAIGDRDRGGEKLFF. The chain carries TRBV6-5 and TRBJ1-4; 10 positions agree with TRBD1. This CDR3 is 15 amino acids long. The germline V gene encodes CDR1 MNHEY and CDR2 SVGAGI. V lost 10 bases, J lost 7 bases, and 12 bases stayed unmatched.

This clone has only a few counts. CDR3 sequence: CASSPVTTRNTEAFF. As DNA, the CDR3 is TGTGCCAGCAGCCCTGTCACCACGCGGAACACTGAAGCTTTCTTT. The chain joins TRBV7-9 to TRBJ1-1, with unresolved D. V was pared by 5 bases and J by 1 base, with 14 bases between. Per germline, CDR1 SEHNR and CDR2 FQNEAQ (reference sequence). This CDR3 has 15 amino acids.

The chain carries TRBV7-9 and TRBJ1-1; 7 bases are shared with TRBD1. The CDR3 extends over 13 amino acids. Germline V gene data show CDR1 as SEHNR and CDR2 as FQNEAQ (reference sequence). V lost 6 bases to trimming and J lost 6 bases; unmatched junction nucleotides: 7. Here the CDR3 reads CASRLTGVPEAFF. The DNA for the CDR3 is TGTGCCAGCAGACTCACAGGGGTCCCTGAAGCTTTCTTT.

Details on this clone: Germline and junction disagree at one end, which may indicate a read error. The chain recombines TRBV5-6 with TRBJ1-3; the match to TRBD1 covers 7 bases. This CDR3 is built from 12 residues. Germline CDR1 SGHDT, CDR2 YYEEEE. CDR3 coding DNA: TGTGCCAGCAGCTTGAATTGGGACAGACAAGATTTT. This codes for CASSLNWDRQDF. Supplemented by reference TRBV5-6 and TRBJ1-3, the full variable domain reads DAGVTQSPTHLIKTRGQQVTLRCSPKSGHDTVSWYQQALGQGPQFIFQYYEEEERQRGNFPDRFSGHQFPNYSSELNVNALLLGDSALYLCASSLNWDRQDFGEGSWLTVV.

The gene calls are TRBV10-3 and TRBJ1-5, with TRBD1 identical over 7 bases. CDR1 and CDR2 (germline): ENHRY, SYGVKD. The CDR3 is 15 residues long. V shed 10 bases and J 7 bases; nucleotides not matched to a gene: 16. CDR3: CATRRNDREGQPQHF. In DNA, the CDR3 is TGTGCCACACGGCGAAACGACAGGGAAGGGCAGCCCCAGCATTTT.

The chain is built from TRBV6-5 and TRBJ1-1; D not certain. The ends were cut back, 4 bases at V and 4 bases at J, with 10 bases in the middle. The CDR3 consists of 13 residues. Germline-derived CDR1 and CDR2 are MNHEY and SVGAGI. CDR3 sequence (DNA): TGTGCCAGCAGTTTGGGGAGGGTCACTGAAGCTTTCTTT. Protein: CASSLGRVTEAFF.

V and J are TRBV29-1 and TRBJ2-7; 12 bases are a match to TRBD2. Germline trimming cut 6 bases from V and 2 bases from J; bases unmatched to any gene: 2. The CDR3 runs to 13 residues. Germline V gene sequence: CDR1 SQVTM, CDR2 ANQGSEA. CDR3 sequence (DNA): TGCAGCGTCCGGACTAGCGGGGCCTACGAGCAGTACTTC. Translated, it gives CSVRTSGAYEQYF.

The chain combines TRBV6-2 or TRBV6-3 with TRBJ2-5; unclear D gene. The CDR3 contains 12 residues. V was cut by 4 bases and J by 4 bases, with 7 bases left in between. Germline V CDR1 and CDR2: MNHEY, SVGEGT. CDR3 region: CASSSSRETQYF. The CDR3 bases are TGTGCCAGCAGTTCCTCTAGAGAGACCCAGTACTTC.

This chain uses TRBV6-4 with TRBJ2-1, with D perhaps matching TRBD2 (5 bases). This CDR3 region has 14 residues. Germline-derived CDR1 and CDR2 are MRHNA and SNTAGT. V lost 0 bases to trimming and J lost 5 bases, with 8 bases between them. In DNA, the CDR3 is TGTGCCAGCAGTGACTCGGCCGGGAACAATGAGCAGTTCTTC. Amino acid sequence: CASSDSAGNNEQFF.

The gene calls are TRBV20-1 and TRBJ1-2; 9 bases match TRBD1. Trimming took 3 bases from V and 4 from J; bases not matched to a gene: 3. The CDR3 extends over 13 amino acids. The V gene's germline CDR1 is DFQATT and CDR2 SNEGSKA (reference sequence). The CDR3 nucleotides are TGCAGTGCTAGTTTACAGGGGGCCTATGGCTACACCTTC. Translating it yields CSASLQGAYGYTF.

The chain links TRBV6-6 to TRBJ2-6, with D unresolved. The germline V and J ends were trimmed by 6 bases and 1 base, with 4 bases remaining between them. Per the germline V gene, CDR1 is MNHNY and CDR2 is SVGAGI (reference sequence). The CDR3 loop spans 13 amino acids. The CDR3 spells CASRQSGANVLTF. The CDR3 coding sequence is TGTGCCAGCAGGCAGTCTGGGGCCAACGTCCTGACTTTC.

This chain uses TRBV7-9 with TRBJ1-2, with D unresolved. This CDR3 has 15 amino acids. Germline values: CDR1 SEHNR, CDR2 FQNEAQ (reference sequence). The V end lost 5 bases, the J end lost 3 bases, and 16 bases lay between the germline ends. CDR3 amino acids: CASSLKDYGYYGYTF. Here the CDR3 DNA reads TGTGCCAGCAGCCTAAAGGACTACGGCTACTATGGCTACACCTTC.

This clone was recorded only once. This chain connects TRBV29-1 to TRBJ2-3, with D possibly being TRBD1 (6 bases). The CDR3 runs to 14 residues. CDR1 is SQVTM, CDR2 ANQGSEA, per germline. V lost 8 bases and J lost 3, with 18 bases in between. CDR3: CSSDPRTATDTQYF. Written as DNA, the CDR3 is TGCAGCTCTGACCCCAGGACAGCGACAGATACGCAGTATTTT.

V gene TRBV2 combines with J gene TRBJ1-1; D gene unclear. Germline V gene sequence: CDR1 SNHLY, CDR2 FYNNEI. The CDR3 loop spans 11 amino acids. Trimming shortened V by 7 bases and J by 6 bases, and 9 bases separated the two germline ends. CDR3 sequence: CASTRWPEAFF. In DNA, the CDR3 is TGTGCCAGCACTCGATGGCCTGAAGCTTTCTTT.

The chain employs TRBV5-1 and TRBJ2-3, with 12 bases that match TRBD2. Unmatched junction bases numbered 8, after V lost 4 bases and J lost 5 bases. CDR3 length: 16 amino acids. CDR1 and CDR2 from the germline V gene are SGHRS and YFSETQ. CDR3 amino acids: CASSLPSGGGKDTQYF. Here the CDR3 DNA reads TGCGCCAGCAGCCTACCTAGCGGGGGGGGAAAAGATACGCAGTATTTT.